This T cell receptor (beta chain) was identified in a study of regulatory T cells in long-lasting Graves disease. Investigators prepared the TCR beta libraries by applying iRepertoire HTBI primers and Arm-PCR of CDR3 regions. TCRdb analysed the multiplex PCR reads with MiXCR anew, one entry per CDR3 protein. The table has 350,000 to 450,000 distinct CDR3 sequences, 12% seen once. Time point of the sample: newly diagnosed GD, antithyroid drugs for less than 3 months. Scientists built the TCR library using RNA that was extracted from PBMCs. V gave up 0 bases and J gave up 7 bases, with 6 bases separating them. Germline lookup yields CDR1 GTSNPN and CDR2 SVGIG (reference sequence). The CDR3 has 11 residues. The same sample was also studied in work on T cells in Graves' hyperthyroidism and ophthalmopathy.

The sequence was collected from a woman aged 18-29 years with Graves disease. The chain has TRBV30 and TRBJ1-2; D gene unclear. The sample here was peripheral blood mononuclear cells (PBMCs), taken at new diagnosis, from a patient treated with antithyroid drugs. The CDR3 reads CAWSVSSGYTF. CDR3 nucleotide sequence: TGTGCCTGGAGTGTGAGCAGTGGCTACACCTTC.